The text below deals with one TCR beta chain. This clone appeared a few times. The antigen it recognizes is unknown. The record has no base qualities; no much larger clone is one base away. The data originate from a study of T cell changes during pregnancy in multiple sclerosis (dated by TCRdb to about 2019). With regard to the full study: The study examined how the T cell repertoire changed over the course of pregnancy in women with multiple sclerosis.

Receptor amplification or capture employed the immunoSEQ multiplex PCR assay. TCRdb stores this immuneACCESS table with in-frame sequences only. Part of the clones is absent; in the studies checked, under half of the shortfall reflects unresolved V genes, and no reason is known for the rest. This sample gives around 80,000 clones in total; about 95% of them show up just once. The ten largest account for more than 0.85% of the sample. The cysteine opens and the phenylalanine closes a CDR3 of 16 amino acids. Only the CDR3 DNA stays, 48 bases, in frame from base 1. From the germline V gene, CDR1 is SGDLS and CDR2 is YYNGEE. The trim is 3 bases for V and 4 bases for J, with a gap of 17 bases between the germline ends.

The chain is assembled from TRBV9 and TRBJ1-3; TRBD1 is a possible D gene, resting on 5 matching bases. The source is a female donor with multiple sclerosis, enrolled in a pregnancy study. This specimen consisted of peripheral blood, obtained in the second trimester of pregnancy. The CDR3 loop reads CASSALGMTVGNTIYF. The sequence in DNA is TGTGCCAGCAGCGCCCTTGGTATGACAGTCGGAAACACCATATATTTT.